This note documents a single TCR beta chain sequence. The PCR ran on 60 Vbeta and 13 Jbeta primers. Using immunoSEQ multiplex PCR, the repertoire was profiled, and TCRdb retains in-frame clones only, with some absent. The table records approximately 120,000 clones, around 84% of them present only once. The data derive from a study of cytomegalovirus exposure and HLA in healthy donors. Germline CDR1 MNHNS, CDR2 SASEGT. V lost 6 bases and J lost 3; bases outside the gene matches: 4. The CDR3 loop spans 14 amino acids. Specimen: PBMCs. The chain combines TRBV6-1 with TRBJ1-2; 10 nucleotides line up with TRBD1. The clonotype originates from a woman aged 40-49 years in good health and CMV-seronegative. CDR3 in DNA: TGTGCCAGCAGGACAGGGGGCGCGTACTATGGCTACACCTTC. Encoded protein: CASRTGGAYYGYTF.